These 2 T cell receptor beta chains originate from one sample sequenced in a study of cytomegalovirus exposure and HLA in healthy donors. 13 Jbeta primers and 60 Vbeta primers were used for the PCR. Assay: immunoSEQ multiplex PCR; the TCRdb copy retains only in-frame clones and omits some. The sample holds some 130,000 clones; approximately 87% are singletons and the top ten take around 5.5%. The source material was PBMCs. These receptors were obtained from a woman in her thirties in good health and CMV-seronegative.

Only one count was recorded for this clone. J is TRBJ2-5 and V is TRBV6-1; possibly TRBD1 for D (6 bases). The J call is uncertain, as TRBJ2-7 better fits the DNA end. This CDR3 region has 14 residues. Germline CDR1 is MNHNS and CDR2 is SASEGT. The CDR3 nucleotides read TGTGCCAGCAATCCGGACAGCCGAAGGTACGAGCAGTACTTC. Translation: CASNPDSRRYEQYF.

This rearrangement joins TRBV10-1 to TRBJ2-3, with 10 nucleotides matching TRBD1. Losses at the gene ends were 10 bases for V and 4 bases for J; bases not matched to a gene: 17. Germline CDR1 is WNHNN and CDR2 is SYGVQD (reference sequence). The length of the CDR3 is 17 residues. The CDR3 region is CATSFPAWDRGPDTQYF. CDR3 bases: TGCGCCACCTCCTTCCCTGCCTGGGACAGGGGCCCAGATACGCAGTATTTT.